This passage covers 6 T cell receptor beta chains from one sample sequenced in a study of post-analysis software for immune sequencing data. Study conclusions and caveats: Controls showed lower frequencies than patients for five TRBV segments, and TRBV5-6, TRBV5-1 and TRBV20-1 were among these.

These receptors are not linked to any known antigen. Incorporated into the TCR beta cDNA libraries were unique molecular identifiers, which served to reduce PCR and sequencing biases. TCRdb re-analysed the PCR reads in MiXCR, keeping a single row per CDR3 protein. The sample has more than 450,000 distinct CDR3 sequences; less than 40% are singletons. The sample was blood. These receptors all come from a girl aged 2-17 years with multiple sclerosis.

The V call is TRBV3-1, the J call TRBJ2-3; 9 bases are a match to TRBD1. CDR1 is LGHDT, CDR2 YNNKEL, per germline (reference sequence). The length of the CDR3 is 16 residues. The J segment lost 0 bases and the V segment lost 4 bases, leaving 5 bases of the junction unmatched. CDR3 nucleotides: TGTGCCAGCAGCCGTAACAGGGGGCAGAGCACAGATACGCAGTATTTT. It encodes CASSRNRGQSTDTQYF.

The chain carries TRBV7-8 and TRBJ2-7, with D possibly being TRBD1 (6 bases). Looked up from germline, CDR1 is SGHVS and CDR2 is FQNEAQ. This CDR3 region has 14 residues. The V gene lost 11 bases and the J gene lost 1 base, with 18 bases spanning the gap. The CDR3 DNA reads TGTGCCTGCACCTGGGAGACAGGATCCTACGAGCAGTACTTC. Residues: CACTWETGSYEQYF.

The CDR3 nucleotides read TGTGCCAGCAGGATCATTAGCAATCAGCCCCAGCATTTT. Residues: CASRIISNQPQHF. The rearrangement joins TRBV2 to TRBJ1-5; no clear D gene. CDR1 SNHLY and CDR2 FYNNEI come from the germline V gene. The V and J ends lost 6 bases and 0 bases respectively, with 6 bases between them. The CDR3 covers 13 residues.

As regards this clonotype: Its ends do not fully match the called genes, so a read error is possible. The V and J genes are TRBV20-1 and TRBJ2-2; D gene uncertain. Germline CDR1 and CDR2: DFQATT and SNEGSKA (reference sequence). The CDR3 totals 15 residues. DNA for the CDR3: TGCGGTGCTATCAAGGCGGACGCGAACACCGGGGAGCTGTTTTTT. The encoded protein is CGAIKADANTGELFF.

The rearrangement joins TRBV28 to TRBJ1-2; 8 bases are shared with TRBD1. V shed 6 bases and J 5 bases; nucleotides not matched to a gene: 23. The CDR3 consists of 19 residues. Looked up from germline, CDR1 is MDHEN and CDR2 is SYDVKM. Here the CDR3 DNA reads TGTGCCAGCAGGTCATCCTCAGGGGACAGGTTCTTGGCCTTATATGGCTACACCTTC. Its translation is CASRSSSGDRFLALYGYTF.

In its sample, this clonotype was seen a few times. V gene TRBV11-2 combines with J gene TRBJ2-1; D not certain. This CDR3 spans 13 amino acids. Deletions cut 5 bases from V and 4 bases from J, with 9 bases between. Germline CDR1 and CDR2: SGHAT and FQNNGV. CDR3 loop: CASSPNGYNEQFF. As DNA, the CDR3 is TGTGCCAGCAGCCCCAACGGTTACAATGAGCAGTTCTTC.